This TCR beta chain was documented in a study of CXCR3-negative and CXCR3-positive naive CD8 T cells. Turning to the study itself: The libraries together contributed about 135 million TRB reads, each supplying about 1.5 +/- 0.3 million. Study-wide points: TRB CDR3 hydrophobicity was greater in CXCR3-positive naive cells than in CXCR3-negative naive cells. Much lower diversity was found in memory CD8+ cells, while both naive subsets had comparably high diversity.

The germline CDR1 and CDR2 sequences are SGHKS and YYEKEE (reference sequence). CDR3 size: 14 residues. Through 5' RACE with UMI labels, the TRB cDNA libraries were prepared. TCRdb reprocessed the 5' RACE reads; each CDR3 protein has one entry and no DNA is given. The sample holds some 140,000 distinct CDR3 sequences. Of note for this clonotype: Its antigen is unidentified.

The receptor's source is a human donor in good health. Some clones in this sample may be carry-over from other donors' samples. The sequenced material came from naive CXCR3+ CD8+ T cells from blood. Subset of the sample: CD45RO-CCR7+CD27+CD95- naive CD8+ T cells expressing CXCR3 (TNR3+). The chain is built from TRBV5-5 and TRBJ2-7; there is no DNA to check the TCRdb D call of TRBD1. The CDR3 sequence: CASSFGTGVHEQYF.